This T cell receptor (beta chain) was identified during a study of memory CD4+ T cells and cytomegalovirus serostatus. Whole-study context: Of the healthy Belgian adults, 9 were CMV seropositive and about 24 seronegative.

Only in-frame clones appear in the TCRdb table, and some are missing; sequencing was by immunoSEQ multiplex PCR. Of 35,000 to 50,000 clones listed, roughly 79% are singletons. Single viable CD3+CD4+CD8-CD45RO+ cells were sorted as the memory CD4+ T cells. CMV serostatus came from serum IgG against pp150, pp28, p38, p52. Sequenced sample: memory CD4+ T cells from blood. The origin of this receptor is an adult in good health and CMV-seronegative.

CDR3 amino acids: CASGSPSYEQYF. DNA of the CDR3: TGTGCCAGTGGATCCCCTTCCTACGAGCAGTACTTC. The V gene is TRBV2, the J gene TRBJ2-7; D remains ambiguous. V lost 9 bases to trimming and J lost 1 base, with 10 bases between them. CDR3 length: 12 residues. Germline loops: CDR1 SNHLY, CDR2 FYNNEI.